This T cell receptor (beta chain) is drawn from a study of cytomegalovirus exposure and HLA in healthy donors. Background on the study: Earlier, 180 million or so T cells were analyzed, and fewer than 120 million unique TCR beta sequences were found among them.

Study outcomes and limitations: Association with HLA alleles at 0.05 false discovery rate was found for around 15,000 TCR beta sequences in a later analysis. Across donors, sequencing depth was assumed by presence/absence analyses to be roughly uniform.

Use of 60 Vbeta and 13 Jbeta primers characterized the PCR. Produced via immunoSEQ multiplex PCR; TCRdb's table is partial and in-frame only. The table has about 240,000 clones, around 80% seen once. There are 15 residues in the CDR3. Germline values: CDR1 SGHDN, CDR2 FVKESK. Trimming removed 4 bases from V and 9 bases from J, with 16 bases in between. At the time of sampling, donors were nominally healthy, though unrecorded immune exposures were likely. With regard to this clone: The antigen is not known.

Sequencing used PBMCs. V gene TRBV14 combines with J gene TRBJ1-6; perhaps TRBD1 as D (6 bases). This receptor was obtained from a woman aged 55-70 years in good health and CMV-seropositive. This chain's CDR3 is CASSLQGSPGSPLHF. The CDR3 DNA sequence: TGTGCCAGCAGCCTACAGGGTTCCCCTGGTTCACCCCTCCACTTT.